The text below deals with one T cell receptor beta chain. This specimen comes from a study of blood T cell repertoires in COVID-19. As for the study in general: T cells, B-cell-depleted T cells, or PBMCs provided the cDNA or gDNA that served as material.

This CDR3 comprises 15 residues. The germline CDR1 and CDR2 sequences are MNHEY and SVGAGI. Trimming cost V 8 bases and J 2 bases; bases outside gene matches: 9. Assay: immunoSEQ multiplex PCR; the TCRdb copy retains only in-frame clones and omits some. The data show 200,000 to 250,000 clones, with about 80% seen just once and around 4.6% held by the top ten. A COVID-19 case was met by exposed participants within 2 weeks before study entry. The receptor's source is a woman aged 45-65 years who had been exposed to COVID-19. The rearrangement joins TRBV6-5 to TRBJ2-3; 8 nucleotides line up with TRBD2. The source material was PBMCs or T cells enriched from blood (not recorded which). The CDR3: CASGVSGGPTDTQYF. The CDR3 nucleotides read TGTGCCAGCGGCGTCAGCGGGGGACCCACAGATACGCAGTATTTT.